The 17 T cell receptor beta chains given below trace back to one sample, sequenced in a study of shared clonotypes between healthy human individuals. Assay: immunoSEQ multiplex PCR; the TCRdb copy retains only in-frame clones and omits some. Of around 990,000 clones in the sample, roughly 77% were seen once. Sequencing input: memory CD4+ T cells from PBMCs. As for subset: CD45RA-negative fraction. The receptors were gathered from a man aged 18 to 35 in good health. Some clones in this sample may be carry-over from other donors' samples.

CDR3 residues: CASSQEQGGPLGNYGYTF. Here the CDR3 DNA reads TGCGCCAGCAGCCAAGAACAAGGGGGACCGCTCGGCAACTATGGCTACACCTTC. The chain has TRBV4-3 and TRBJ1-2; D may be TRBD1 (6 bases). CDR3 length: 18 amino acids. CDR1 is LGHNA, CDR2 YSLEER, per germline. Trimming pared 0 bases from V and 2 bases from J, leaving 19 bases between.

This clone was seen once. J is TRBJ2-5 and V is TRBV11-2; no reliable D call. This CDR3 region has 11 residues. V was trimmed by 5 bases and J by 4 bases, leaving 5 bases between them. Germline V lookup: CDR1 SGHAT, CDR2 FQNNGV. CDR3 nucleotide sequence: TGTGCCAGCAGCCCTCGAGAGACCCAGTACTTC. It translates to CASSPRETQYF.

The CDR3 reads CAISPLPEIGYEQYF. CDR3 DNA: TGTGCCATCAGCCCCTTGCCGGAGATAGGCTACGAGCAGTACTTC. The genes are TRBV10-3 and TRBJ2-7, with D uncertain. The CDR3 contains 15 residues. Trimming took 6 bases from V and 3 from J, leaving 18 bases between them. Germline assignment: CDR1 ENHRY and CDR2 SYGVKD.

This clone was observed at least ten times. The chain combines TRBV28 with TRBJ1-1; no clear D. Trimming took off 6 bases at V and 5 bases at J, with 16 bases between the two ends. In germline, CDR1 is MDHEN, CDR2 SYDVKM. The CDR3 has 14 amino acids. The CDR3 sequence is CASSLNTAVTEAFF. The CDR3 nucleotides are TGTGCCAGCAGCCTTAATACGGCGGTAACTGAAGCTTTCTTT.

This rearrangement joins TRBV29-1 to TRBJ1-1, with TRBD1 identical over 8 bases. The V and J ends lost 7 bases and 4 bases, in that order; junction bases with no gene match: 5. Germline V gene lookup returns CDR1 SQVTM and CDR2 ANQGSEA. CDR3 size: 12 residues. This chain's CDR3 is CSASQGGTEAFF. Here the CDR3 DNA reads TGCAGCGCCTCACAGGGGGGCACTGAAGCTTTCTTT. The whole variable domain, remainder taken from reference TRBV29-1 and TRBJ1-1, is SAVISQKPSRDICQRGTSLTIQCQVDSQVTMMFWYRQQPGQSLTLIATANQGSEATYESGFVIDKFPISRPNLTFSTLTVSNMSPEDSSIYLCSASQGGTEAFFGQGTRLTVV.

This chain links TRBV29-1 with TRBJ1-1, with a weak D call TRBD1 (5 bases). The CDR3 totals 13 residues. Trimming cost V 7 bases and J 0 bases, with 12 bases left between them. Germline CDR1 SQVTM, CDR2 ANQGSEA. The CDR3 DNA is TGCAGCGCGGAAGTGGACATGAACACTGAAGCTTTCTTT. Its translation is CSAEVDMNTEAFF.

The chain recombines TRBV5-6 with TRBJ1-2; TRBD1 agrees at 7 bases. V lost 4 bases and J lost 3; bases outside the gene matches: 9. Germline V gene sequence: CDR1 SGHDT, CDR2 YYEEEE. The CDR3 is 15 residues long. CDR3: CASSPRDSRYYGYTF. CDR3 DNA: TGTGCCAGCAGCCCCCGGGACAGCCGATACTATGGCTACACCTTC.

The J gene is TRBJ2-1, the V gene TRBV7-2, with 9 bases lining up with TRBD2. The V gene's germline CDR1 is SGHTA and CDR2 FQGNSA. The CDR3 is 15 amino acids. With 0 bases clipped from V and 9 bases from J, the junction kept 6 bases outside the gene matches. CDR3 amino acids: CASSLARGRVGEQFF. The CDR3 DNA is TGTGCCAGCAGCTTAGCTCGCGGGAGGGTCGGTGAGCAGTTCTTC.

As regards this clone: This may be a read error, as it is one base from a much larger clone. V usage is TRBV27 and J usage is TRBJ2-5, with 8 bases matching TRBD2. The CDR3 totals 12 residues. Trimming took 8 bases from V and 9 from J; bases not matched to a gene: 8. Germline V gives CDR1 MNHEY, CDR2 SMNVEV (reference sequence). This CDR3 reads CASSGPGGPQYF. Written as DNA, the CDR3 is TGTGCCAGCTCGGGACCGGGAGGGCCCCAGTACTTC.

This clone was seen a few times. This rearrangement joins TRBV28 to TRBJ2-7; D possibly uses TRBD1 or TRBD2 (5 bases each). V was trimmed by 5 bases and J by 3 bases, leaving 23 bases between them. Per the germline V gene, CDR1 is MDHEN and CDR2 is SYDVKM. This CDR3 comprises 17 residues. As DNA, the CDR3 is TGTGCCAGCAGTGGACACGATCCGGGACGCCGGTACTACGAGCAGTACTTC. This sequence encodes CASSGHDPGRRYYEQYF.

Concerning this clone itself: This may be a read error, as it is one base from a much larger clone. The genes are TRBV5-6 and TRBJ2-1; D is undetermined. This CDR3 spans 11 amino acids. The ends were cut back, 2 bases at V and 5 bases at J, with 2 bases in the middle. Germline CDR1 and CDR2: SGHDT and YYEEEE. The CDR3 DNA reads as TGTGCCAGCAGCTTCGACAATGAGCAGTTCTTC. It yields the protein CASSFDNEQFF.

In nucleotides, the CDR3 is TGCGCCAGCAGCCAAGATCCCGCAGGACTAGGTAGGGTCGAGCAGTACTTC. It specifies CASSQDPAGLGRVEQYF. The J gene is TRBJ2-7, the V gene TRBV4-1; 7 bases align to TRBD2. From germline, CDR1 is MGHRA and CDR2 YSYEKL. This CDR3 region has 17 residues. Trimming took 0 bases from V and 6 from J; bases not matched to a gene: 14.

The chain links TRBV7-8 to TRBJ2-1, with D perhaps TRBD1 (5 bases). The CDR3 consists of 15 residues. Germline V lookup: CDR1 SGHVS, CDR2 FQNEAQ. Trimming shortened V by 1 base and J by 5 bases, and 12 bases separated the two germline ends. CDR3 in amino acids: CASSLVPRGDNEQFF. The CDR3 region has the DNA TGTGCCAGCAGCTTAGTTCCTAGGGGCGACAATGAGCAGTTCTTC.

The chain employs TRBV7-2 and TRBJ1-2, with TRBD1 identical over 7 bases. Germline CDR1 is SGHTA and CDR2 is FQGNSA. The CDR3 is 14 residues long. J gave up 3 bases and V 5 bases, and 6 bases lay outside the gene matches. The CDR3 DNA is TGTGCCAGCAGCCTTCAGGGGGTGGACTATGGCTACACCTTC. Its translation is CASSLQGVDYGYTF.

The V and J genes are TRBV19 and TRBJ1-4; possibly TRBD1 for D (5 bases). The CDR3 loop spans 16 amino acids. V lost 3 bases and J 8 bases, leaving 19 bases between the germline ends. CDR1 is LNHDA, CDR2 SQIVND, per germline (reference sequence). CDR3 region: CASSISLRGLREKLFF. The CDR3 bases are TGTGCCAGTAGTATCTCTCTGAGGGGTCTGCGGGAAAAACTGTTTTTT.

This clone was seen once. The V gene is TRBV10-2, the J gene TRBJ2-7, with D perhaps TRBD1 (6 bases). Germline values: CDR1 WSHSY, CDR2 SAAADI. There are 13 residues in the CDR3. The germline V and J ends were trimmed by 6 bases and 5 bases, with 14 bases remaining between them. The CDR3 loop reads CASRTQGKDEQYF. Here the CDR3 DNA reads TGCGCCAGCAGGACCCAGGGGAAGGACGAGCAGTACTTC.

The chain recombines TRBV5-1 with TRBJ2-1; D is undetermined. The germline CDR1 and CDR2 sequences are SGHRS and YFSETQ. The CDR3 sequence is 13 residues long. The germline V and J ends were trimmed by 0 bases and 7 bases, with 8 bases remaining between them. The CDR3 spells CASSLAQQNEQFF. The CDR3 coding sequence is TGCGCCAGCAGCTTGGCACAGCAAAATGAGCAGTTCTTC.